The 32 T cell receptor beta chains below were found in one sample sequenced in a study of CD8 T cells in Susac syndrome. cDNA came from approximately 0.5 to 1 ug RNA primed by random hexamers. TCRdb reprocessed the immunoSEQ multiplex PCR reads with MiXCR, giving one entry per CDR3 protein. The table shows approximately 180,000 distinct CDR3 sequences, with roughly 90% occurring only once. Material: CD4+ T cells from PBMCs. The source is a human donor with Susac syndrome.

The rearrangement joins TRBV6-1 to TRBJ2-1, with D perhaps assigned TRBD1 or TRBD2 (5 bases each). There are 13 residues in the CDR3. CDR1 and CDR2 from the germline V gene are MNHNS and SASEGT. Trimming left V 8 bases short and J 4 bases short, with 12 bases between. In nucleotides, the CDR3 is TGTGCCAGCCGGGGCCGGGGTTACAATGAGCAGTTCTTC. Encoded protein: CASRGRGYNEQFF.

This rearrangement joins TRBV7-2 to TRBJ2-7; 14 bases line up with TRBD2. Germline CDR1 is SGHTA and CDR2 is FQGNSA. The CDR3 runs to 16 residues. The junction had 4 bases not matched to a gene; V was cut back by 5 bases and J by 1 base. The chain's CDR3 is CASSPGLAGGSYEQYF. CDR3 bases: TGTGCCAGCAGCCCTGGACTAGCGGGAGGTTCCTACGAGCAGTACTTC.

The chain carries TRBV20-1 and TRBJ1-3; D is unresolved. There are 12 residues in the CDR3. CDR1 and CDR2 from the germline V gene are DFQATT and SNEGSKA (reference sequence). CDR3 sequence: CRAGGSGNTIYF. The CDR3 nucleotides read TGCAGGGCTGGAGGGTCGGGAAACACCATATATTTT.

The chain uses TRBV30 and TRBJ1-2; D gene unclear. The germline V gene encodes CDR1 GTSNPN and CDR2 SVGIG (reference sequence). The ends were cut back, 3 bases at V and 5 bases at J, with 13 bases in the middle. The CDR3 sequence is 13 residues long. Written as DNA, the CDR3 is TGTGCCTGGAGCCTCAACCCAGGTTATGGCTACACCTTC. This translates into CAWSLNPGYGYTF.

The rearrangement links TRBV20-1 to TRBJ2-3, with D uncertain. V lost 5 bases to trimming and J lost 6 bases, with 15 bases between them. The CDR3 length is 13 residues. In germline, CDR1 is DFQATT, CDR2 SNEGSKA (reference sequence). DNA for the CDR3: TGCAGTGCTTATAAGAATGAGTTCGATACGCAGTATTTT. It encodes CSAYKNEFDTQYF.

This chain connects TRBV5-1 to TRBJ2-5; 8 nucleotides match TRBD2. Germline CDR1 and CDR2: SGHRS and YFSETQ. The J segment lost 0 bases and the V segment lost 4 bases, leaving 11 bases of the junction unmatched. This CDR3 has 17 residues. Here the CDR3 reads CASSLGAGGAYQETQYF. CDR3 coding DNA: TGCGCCAGCAGCCTCGGTGCGGGGGGCGCCTACCAAGAGACCCAGTACTTC.

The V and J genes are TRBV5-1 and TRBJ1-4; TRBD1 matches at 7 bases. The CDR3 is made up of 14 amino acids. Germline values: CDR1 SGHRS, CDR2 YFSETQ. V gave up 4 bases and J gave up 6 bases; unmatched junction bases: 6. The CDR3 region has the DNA TGCGCCAGCAGCCGGGACAGCTCAGATGAAAAACTGTTTTTT. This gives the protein CASSRDSSDEKLFF.

The CDR3 sequence: CASEYGVAEQFF. The CDR3 DNA is TGTGCCAGCGAATATGGGGTCGCTGAGCAGTTCTTC. V gene TRBV2 combines with J gene TRBJ2-1, with D hard to call. CDR3 size: 12 residues. CDR1 and CDR2 from the germline V gene are SNHLY and FYNNEI. V was cut by 8 bases and J by 9 bases, with 14 bases left in between.

CDR3 DNA sequence: TGCAGTGCCCAAGGGACAGTTTACAATGAGCAGTTCTTC. Translating gives CSAQGTVYNEQFF. This chain connects TRBV20-1 to TRBJ2-1; 7 bases are a match to TRBD1. This CDR3 contains 13 residues. Germline V gene sequence: CDR1 DFQATT, CDR2 SNEGSKA (reference sequence). With 6 bases clipped from V and 4 bases from J, the junction kept 6 bases outside the gene matches.

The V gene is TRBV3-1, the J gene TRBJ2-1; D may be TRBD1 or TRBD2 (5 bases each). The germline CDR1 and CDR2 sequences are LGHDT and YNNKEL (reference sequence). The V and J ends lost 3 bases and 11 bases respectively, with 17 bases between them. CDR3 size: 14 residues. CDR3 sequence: CASSHGEGRLKQFF. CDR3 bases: TGTGCCAGCAGCCATGGAGAGGGGAGACTTAAGCAGTTCTTC.

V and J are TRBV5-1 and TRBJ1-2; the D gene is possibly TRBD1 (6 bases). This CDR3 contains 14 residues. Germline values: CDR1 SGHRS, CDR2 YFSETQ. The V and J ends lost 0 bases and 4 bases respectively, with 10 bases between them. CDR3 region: CASSLDRAVYGYTF. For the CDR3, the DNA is TGCGCCAGCAGCTTGGACAGGGCCGTCTATGGCTACACCTTC.

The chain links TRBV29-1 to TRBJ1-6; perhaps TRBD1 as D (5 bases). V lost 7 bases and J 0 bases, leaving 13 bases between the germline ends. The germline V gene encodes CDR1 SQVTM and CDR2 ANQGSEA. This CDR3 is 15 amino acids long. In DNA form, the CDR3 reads TGCAGCGCACGGGACCGGAGCTCCTATAATTCACCCCTCCACTTT. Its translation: CSARDRSSYNSPLHF.

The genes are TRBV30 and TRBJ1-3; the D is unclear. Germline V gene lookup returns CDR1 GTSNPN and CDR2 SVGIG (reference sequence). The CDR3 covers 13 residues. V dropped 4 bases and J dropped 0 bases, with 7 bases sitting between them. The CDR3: CAWKKYSGNTIYF. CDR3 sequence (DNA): TGTGCCTGGAAAAAATACTCTGGAAACACCATATATTTT.

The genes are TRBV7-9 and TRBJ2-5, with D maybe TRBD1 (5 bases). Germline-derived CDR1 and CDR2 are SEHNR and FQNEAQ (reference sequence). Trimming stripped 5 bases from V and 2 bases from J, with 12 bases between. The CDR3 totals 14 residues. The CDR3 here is CASSPWSGQETQYF. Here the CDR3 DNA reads TGTGCCAGCAGCCCCTGGTCAGGGCAAGAGACCCAGTACTTC.

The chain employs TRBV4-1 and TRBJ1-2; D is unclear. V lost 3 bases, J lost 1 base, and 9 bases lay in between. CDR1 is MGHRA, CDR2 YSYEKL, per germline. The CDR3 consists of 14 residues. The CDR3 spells CASSQPTGNYGYTF. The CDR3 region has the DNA TGCGCCAGCAGCCAGCCAACCGGTAACTATGGCTACACCTTC.

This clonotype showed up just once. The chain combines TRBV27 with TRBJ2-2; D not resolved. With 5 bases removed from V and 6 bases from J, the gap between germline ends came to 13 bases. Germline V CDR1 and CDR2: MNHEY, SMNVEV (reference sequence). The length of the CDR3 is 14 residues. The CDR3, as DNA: TGTGCCAGCAGTATAACCAAGGACGCCGGGGAGCTGTTTTTT. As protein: CASSITKDAGELFF.

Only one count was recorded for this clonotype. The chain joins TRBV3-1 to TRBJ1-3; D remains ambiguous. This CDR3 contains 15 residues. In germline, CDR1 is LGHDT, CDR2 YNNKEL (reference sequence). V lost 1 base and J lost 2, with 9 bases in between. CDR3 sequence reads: CASSQVSGTGNTIYF. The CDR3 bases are TGTGCCAGCAGCCAAGTCTCAGGAACTGGAAACACCATATATTTT.

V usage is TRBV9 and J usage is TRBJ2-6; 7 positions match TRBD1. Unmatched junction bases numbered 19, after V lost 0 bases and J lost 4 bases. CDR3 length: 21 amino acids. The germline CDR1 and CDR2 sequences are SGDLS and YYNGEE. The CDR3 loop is CASSVGRGQSTGERGANVLTF. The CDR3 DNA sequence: TGTGCCAGCAGCGTAGGACGAGGACAAAGTACAGGGGAACGGGGGGCCAACGTCCTGACTTTC. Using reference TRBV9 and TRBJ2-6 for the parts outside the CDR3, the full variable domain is DSGVTQTPKHLITATGQRVTLRCSPRSGDLSVYWYQQSLDQGLQFLIQYYNGEERAKGNILERFSAQQFPDLHSELNLSSLELGDSALYFCASSVGRGQSTGERGANVLTFGAGSRLTVL.

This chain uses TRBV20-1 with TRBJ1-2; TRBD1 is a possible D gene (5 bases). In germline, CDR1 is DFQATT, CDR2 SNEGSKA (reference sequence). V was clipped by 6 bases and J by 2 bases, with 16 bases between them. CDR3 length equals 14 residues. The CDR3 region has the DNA TGCAGTGCCCCGAAAAGGGGAAGAAACTATGGCTACACCTTC. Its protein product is CSAPKRGRNYGYTF.

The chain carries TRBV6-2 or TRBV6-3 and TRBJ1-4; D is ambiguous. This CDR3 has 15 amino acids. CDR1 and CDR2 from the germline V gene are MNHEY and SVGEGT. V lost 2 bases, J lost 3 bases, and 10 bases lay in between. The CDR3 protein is CASSYAGSANEKLFF. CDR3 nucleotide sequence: TGTGCCAGCAGTTACGCAGGCAGCGCTAATGAAAAACTGTTTTTT.

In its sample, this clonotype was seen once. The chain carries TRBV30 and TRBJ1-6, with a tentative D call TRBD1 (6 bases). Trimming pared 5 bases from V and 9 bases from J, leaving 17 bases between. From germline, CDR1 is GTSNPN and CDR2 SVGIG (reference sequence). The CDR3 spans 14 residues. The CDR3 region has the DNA TGTGCCTGGGCCCTACTACAGGGTAGTTCACCCCTCCACTTT. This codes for CAWALLQGSSPLHF.

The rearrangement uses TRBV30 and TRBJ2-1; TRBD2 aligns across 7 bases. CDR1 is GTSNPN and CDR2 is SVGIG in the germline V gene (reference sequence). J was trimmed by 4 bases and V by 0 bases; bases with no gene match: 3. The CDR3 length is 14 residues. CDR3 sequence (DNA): TGTGCCTGGAGTGTGGGGGGGAAGTACAATGAGCAGTTCTTC. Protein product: CAWSVGGKYNEQFF.

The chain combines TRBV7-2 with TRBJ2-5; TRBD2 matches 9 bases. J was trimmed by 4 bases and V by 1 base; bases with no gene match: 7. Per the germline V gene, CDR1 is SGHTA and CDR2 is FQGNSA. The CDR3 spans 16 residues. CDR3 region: CASSLGSGGSGETQYF. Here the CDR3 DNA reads TGTGCCAGCAGCTTAGGGAGCGGGGGGTCGGGAGAGACCCAGTACTTC.

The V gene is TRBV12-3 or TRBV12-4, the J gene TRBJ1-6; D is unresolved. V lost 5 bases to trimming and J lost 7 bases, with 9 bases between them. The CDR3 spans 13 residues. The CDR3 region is CASSIGINSPLHF. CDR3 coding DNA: TGTGCCAGCAGTATAGGGATAAATTCACCCCTCCACTTT.

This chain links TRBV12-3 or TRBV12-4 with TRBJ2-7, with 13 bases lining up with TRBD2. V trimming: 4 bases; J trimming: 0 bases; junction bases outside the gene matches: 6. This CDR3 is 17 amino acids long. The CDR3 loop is CASSWTSGGPSSYEQYF. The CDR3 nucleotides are TGTGCCAGCAGTTGGACTAGCGGGGGCCCGAGCTCCTACGAGCAGTACTTC.

CDR3 protein: CASTKTTNEQFF. The CDR3, as DNA: TGTGCCAGCACTAAAACTACCAATGAGCAGTTCTTC. V and J are TRBV2 and TRBJ2-1, with unresolved D. Trimming removed 7 bases at V and 6 bases at J, with 10 bases between. This CDR3 has 12 amino acids. CDR1 is SNHLY and CDR2 is FYNNEI in the germline V gene.

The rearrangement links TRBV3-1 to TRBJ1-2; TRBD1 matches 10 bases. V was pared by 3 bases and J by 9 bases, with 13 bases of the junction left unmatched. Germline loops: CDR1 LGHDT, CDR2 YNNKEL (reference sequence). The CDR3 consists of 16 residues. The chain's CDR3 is CASSHRDRGPAWRYTF. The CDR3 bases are TGTGCCAGCAGCCACCGGGACAGGGGTCCGGCTTGGCGCTACACCTTC.

CDR3 DNA: TGTGCCAGCAGCTTTCAGGGGTCGAGCTCTGGAAACACCATATATTTT. It translates to CASSFQGSSSGNTIYF. The chain employs TRBV7-2 and TRBJ1-3; possible D gene TRBD1, 6 bases. V was cut by 3 bases and J by 0 bases, with 12 bases left in between. CDR3 length equals 16 residues. CDR1 and CDR2 (germline): SGHTA, FQGNSA.

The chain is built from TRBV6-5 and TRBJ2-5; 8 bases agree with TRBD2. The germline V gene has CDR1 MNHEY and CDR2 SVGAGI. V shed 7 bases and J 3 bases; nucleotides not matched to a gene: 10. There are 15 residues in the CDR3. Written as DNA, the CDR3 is TGTGCCAGCACTCCCGCGCGAGCGGGGGAAGAGACCCAGTACTTC. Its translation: CASTPARAGEETQYF.

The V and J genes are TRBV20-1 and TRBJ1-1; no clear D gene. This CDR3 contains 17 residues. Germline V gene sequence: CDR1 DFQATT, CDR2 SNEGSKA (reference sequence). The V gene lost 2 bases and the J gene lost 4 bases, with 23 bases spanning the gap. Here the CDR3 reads CSARQSSQIWVATEAFF. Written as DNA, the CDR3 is TGCAGTGCTAGACAGAGTTCCCAGATTTGGGTGGCCACTGAAGCTTTCTTT.

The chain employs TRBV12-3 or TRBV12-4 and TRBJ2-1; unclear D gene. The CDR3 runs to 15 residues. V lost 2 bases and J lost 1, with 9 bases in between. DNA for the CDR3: TGTGCCAGCAGTTTACGTGAGATATCCTACAATGAGCAGTTCTTC. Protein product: CASSLREISYNEQFF.

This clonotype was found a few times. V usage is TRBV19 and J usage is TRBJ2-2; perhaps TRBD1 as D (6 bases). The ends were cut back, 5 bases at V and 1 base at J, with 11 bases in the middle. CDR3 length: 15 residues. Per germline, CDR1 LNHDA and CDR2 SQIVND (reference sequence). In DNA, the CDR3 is TGTGCCAGTAGTCTGACGACAGGGAACACCGGGGAGCTGTTTTTT. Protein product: CASSLTTGNTGELFF.